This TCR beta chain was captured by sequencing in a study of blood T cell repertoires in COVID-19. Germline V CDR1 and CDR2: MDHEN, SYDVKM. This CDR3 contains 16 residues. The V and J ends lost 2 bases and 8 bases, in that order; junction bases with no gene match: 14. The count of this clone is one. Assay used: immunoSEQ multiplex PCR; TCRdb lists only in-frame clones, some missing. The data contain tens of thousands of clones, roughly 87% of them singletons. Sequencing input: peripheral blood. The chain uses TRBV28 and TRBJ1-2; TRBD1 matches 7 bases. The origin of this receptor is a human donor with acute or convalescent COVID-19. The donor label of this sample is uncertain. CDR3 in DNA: TGTGCCAGCAGTTTAGCAGCACAGGGGCGTCTACGCGGCTACACCTTC. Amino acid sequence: CASSLAAQGRLRGYTF.